This is a list of T cell receptor beta chains from one sample in a study of blood T cell repertoires in COVID-19. Only in-frame clones appear in the TCRdb table, and some are missing; sequencing was by immunoSEQ multiplex PCR. Of about 170,000 clones in the sample, less than 85% were seen once. Sequenced: PBMCs or T cells enriched from blood (not recorded which). The receptors derive from a middle-aged man who had recovered from COVID-19. Both conserved end residues are part of each CDR3. The D gene is left open where the match is weak. Clone size is not always given. Where it is, it says once, few, many or a class for expanded clones.

d_call,clone_size,v_call,j_call,cdr3_length,cdr3_aa,cdr3_nt
TRBD1,.,TRBV6-6,TRBJ1-1,13,CASSYWTGFEAFF,TGTGCCAGCAGTTATTGGACAGGGTTTGAAGCTTTCTTT
.,.,TRBV15,TRBJ1-1,14,CATSRDPGGRGGFF,TGTGCCACCAGCAGGGACCCCGGGGGACGTGGGGGTTTCTTT
.,.,TRBV19,TRBJ1-1,13,CASSTQGNTEAFF,TGTGCCAGTAGCACACAGGGGAACACTGAAGCTTTCTTT
.,once,TRBV21-1,TRBJ2-7,15,CASSALQGAAYEQYF,TGTGCCAGCAGCGCTCTCCAGGGGGCGGCATACGAGCAGTACTTC
.,.,TRBV4-3,TRBJ1-1,18,CASSQERPGHRMNTEAFF,TGCGCCAGCAGCCAAGAGCGACCGGGACACAGGATGAACACTGAAGCTTTCTTT
.,.,TRBV28,TRBJ2-4,15,CASSLPGPQGNIQYF,TGTGCCAGCAGCCTGCCCGGGCCACAGGGAAACATTCAGTACTTC
.,.,TRBV6-2/TRBV6-3,TRBJ2-7,13,CASSYYSSYEQYF,TGTGCCAGCAGTTATTATAGCTCCTACGAGCAGTACTTC
.,once,TRBV19,TRBJ1-6,16,CASTRTSSSYNSPLHF,TGTGCCAGTACAAGGACTTCTAGCTCCTATAATTCACCCCTCCACTTT
TRBD1,.,TRBV28,TRBJ1-2,14,CASRPSGGPGGYTF,TGTGCCAGCAGGCCTTCAGGGGGGCCTGGTGGCTACACCTTC
TRBD1,.,TRBV5-4,TRBJ2-5,15,CASSTPGQQRETQYF,TGTGCCAGCAGCACCCCGGGACAGCAAAGGGAGACCCAGTACTTC
.,few,TRBV5-1,TRBJ2-2,14,CASRDTPAAGELFF,TGCGCCAGCCGGGACACCCCAGCGGCCGGGGAGCTGTTTTTT
TRBD1,once,TRBV5-1,TRBJ2-7,15,CASSWGQGNPYEQYF,TGCGCCAGCAGCTGGGGACAGGGGAACCCCTACGAGCAGTACTTC
.,.,TRBV9,TRBJ1-5,15,CASSVDGISNQPQHF,TGTGCCAGCAGCGTAGACGGGATTAGCAATCAGCCCCAGCATTTT
TRBD1,.,TRBV19,TRBJ1-3,16,CASSYLDRGPGNTIYF,TGTGCCAGTAGTTACCTGGACAGGGGGCCTGGAAACACCATATATTTT
.,.,TRBV6-2/TRBV6-3,TRBJ2-2,13,CASSYEVTGGLFF,TGTGCCAGCAGTTACGAGGTGACCGGGGGGCTGTTTTTT
.,once,TRBV5-1,TRBJ2-2,14,CASLTVSGSGELFF,TGCGCCAGCCTCACCGTCAGCGGATCCGGGGAGCTGTTTTTT
.,.,TRBV5-3,TRBJ1-5,18,CARSIETPGYYSNQPQHF,TGTGCCAGAAGCATCGAAACCCCAGGTTATTATAGCAATCAGCCCCAGCATTTT
.,.,TRBV5-1,TRBJ1-1,14,CASSVQGTNTEAFF,TGCGCCAGCAGCGTCCAGGGGACGAACACTGAAGCTTTCTTT
.,.,TRBV11-2,TRBJ1-2,11,CASSAGVGYTF,TGTGCCAGCAGCGCGGGGGTTGGCTACACCTTC
TRBD2,.,TRBV10-3,TRBJ2-7,14,CAIRQSGGAIEQYF,TGTGCCATCAGACAAAGCGGGGGGGCTATAGAGCAGTACTTC
TRBD1,.,TRBV6-5,TRBJ1-1,13,CASSRGENTEAFF,TGTGCCAGCAGCAGGGGGGAGAACACTGAAGCTTTCTTT